In this sample, the clone carrying this T cell receptor (beta chain) turned up many times. The antigen remains undetermined. The entry originates in a study of Graves' ophthalmopathy and Graves' hyperthyroidism. On the study more broadly: Specimen type is peripheral blood, obtained at initial diagnosis before any treatment.

General study results and limits: A model built from 13 signatures distinguished ophthalmopathy from stable hyperthyroidism with roughly 85% sensitivity and around 78% specificity.

Ophthalmopathy-affected donors exhibited moderate-to-severe activity, CAS ≥3, NOSPECS ≥4, and duration under 3 months. The V and J ends lost 3 bases and 7 bases respectively, with 12 bases between them. The CDR3 length is 13 residues. Germline V gives CDR1 MNHEY, CDR2 SMNVEV (reference sequence). TCR beta CDR3 regions were amplified from RNA transcripts. The workflow started with a first-round RT-PCR run with HTBI primers and then moved on to a second-round multiplex PCR. TCRdb processed the multiplex PCR reads anew with MiXCR; each CDR3 protein has one entry. The sample lists approximately 460,000 distinct CDR3 sequences, about 15% seen once, with over 7.5% in the top ten.

The sample comprised blood. The sequence was collected from a woman under 40 with Graves' ophthalmopathy. The chain couples TRBV27 to TRBJ1-2, with TRBD1 as a possible D gene (6 bases). The CDR3 here is CASSFPSGVGYTF. The DNA for the CDR3 is TGTGCCAGCAGTTTTCCGTCAGGGGTTGGCTACACCTTC.